Reported below is one T cell receptor (beta chain). These data belong to a study of blood T cell repertoires in COVID-19. About the study: Sample material is recorded as cDNA or gDNA derived from T cells, B-cell-depleted T cells, or PBMCs.

V lost 7 bases to trimming and J lost 2 bases; unmatched junction nucleotides: 9. Germline-derived CDR1 and CDR2 are KGHDR and SFDVKD. The CDR3 has 15 amino acids. Here immunoSEQ multiplex PCR was the method, and the copy in TCRdb shows in-frame clones only, minus some. The repertoire holds hundreds of thousands of clones, with 70% to 90% as singletons. The V and J genes are TRBV24-1 and TRBJ2-7; 8 positions agree with TRBD1. The sample taken for sequencing was peripheral blood. This clonotype was sampled from a man aged 35-49 years with acute or convalescent COVID-19. CDR3 sequence (DNA): TGTGCCACCAGCGTCCGGACAGGGCTCGCCTACGAGCAGTACTTC. It yields the protein CATSVRTGLAYEQYF.